This T cell receptor (beta chain) was found in a study of T cells in Graves' hyperthyroidism and ophthalmopathy. Amplification yielded TCR beta CDR3 regions, with RNA transcripts as the source. First-round RT-PCR with HTBI primers amplified the TCR CDR3 region. TCRdb called the multiplex PCR reads again in MiXCR, with one record for every CDR3 protein. The sample shows about 620,000 distinct CDR3 sequences, around 15% of them seen only once. Germline V gene data show CDR1 as SGHTA and CDR2 as FQGTGA. V lost 3 bases, J lost 1 base, and 5 bases stayed unmatched. CDR3 size: 16 residues. Study-wide points: Clonotypes that were expanded in thyroid above 0.001 mostly appeared in blood too.

Pregnant or lactating patients were excluded, as were those with uncontrolled infection or other autoimmune disease. This clonotype was detected ten times or more. Antigen unknown. This clonotype was sampled from a woman aged 25-40 years with Graves' hyperthyroidism. Sample: blood. V is TRBV7-3 and J is TRBJ2-3, with 9 bases matching TRBD1. CDR3 amino acids: CASSFTRDRGTDTQYF. DNA of the CDR3: TGTGCCAGCAGCTTTACCCGGGACAGGGGCACAGATACGCAGTATTTT.